This T cell receptor beta chain was sequenced during a study of identical twins. This clonotype has more than one count but fewer than ten. No antigen is known for it. MiXCR was run by TCRdb on the 5' RACE reads, yielding one entry per CDR3 protein. The table includes some 600,000 distinct CDR3 sequences, just over 7% detected once. Overall study results and limits: Out-of-frame alpha sequences common to twins exhibited an excess of low generation probability. The study drew conclusions from cross-sectional statistical analysis, not from following the same donors.

The CDR3 has 18 amino acids. V was pared by 6 bases and J by 0 bases, with 14 bases of the junction left unmatched. The germline V gene has CDR1 SNHLY and CDR2 FYNNEI. The donors were all healthy and Caucasian. This sample was shared with a second study, whose subject was yellow fever vaccine responses in identical twins.

The V gene is TRBV2, the J gene TRBJ2-1; 7 bases agree with TRBD1. Source material: PBMCs. This clonotype was obtained from a woman aged 18-29 years in good health. In DNA, the CDR3 is TGTGCCAGCAGCGCTAGTCGAGGGGGCCCTAGCTCCTACAATGAGCAGTTCTTC. Its protein product is CASSASRGGPSSYNEQFF.